Below, 26 T cell receptor beta chains from the same sample are listed, as sequenced in a study of T cell changes during pregnancy in multiple sclerosis. Using immunoSEQ multiplex PCR, the repertoire was profiled, and TCRdb retains in-frame clones only, with some absent. The data show tens of thousands of clones, approximately 90% seen once. The sequenced sample was CD4+ T cells from peripheral blood mononuclear cells, obtained in the third trimester of pregnancy. These TCRs come from a female donor with multiple sclerosis, enrolled in a pregnancy study.

The V and J genes are TRBV5-1 and TRBJ1-1, with 10 nucleotides matching TRBD1. After removal of 4 bases from V and 4 bases from J, the junction contained 7 bases not matched to a gene. Germline assignment: CDR1 SGHRS and CDR2 YFSETQ. The CDR3 is made up of 15 amino acids. This chain's CDR3 is CASSAWGTGATEAFF. The DNA for the CDR3 is TGCGCCAGCAGCGCCTGGGGGACAGGGGCCACTGAAGCTTTCTTT. The entire variable domain, with the rest obtained from reference TRBV5-1 and TRBJ1-1, is as follows: KAGVTQTPRYLIKTRGQQVTLSCSPISGHRSVSWYQQTPGQGLQFLFEYFSETQRNKGNFPGRFSGRQFSNSRSEMNVSTLELGDSALYLCASSAWGTGATEAFFGQGTRLTVV.

In this sample, this clone turned up a few times. The chain's CDR3 is CASSARASDYTDTQYF. DNA of the CDR3: TGTGCCAGCAGTGCGAGGGCCTCAGATTACACAGATACGCAGTATTTT. The chain combines TRBV2 with TRBJ2-3; tentatively, D is TRBD2 (5 bases). The CDR3 has 16 residues. CDR1 and CDR2 from the germline V gene are SNHLY and FYNNEI. V was pared by 4 bases and J by 2 bases, with 16 bases between.

The chain has TRBV6-1 and TRBJ1-5; 8 nucleotides line up with TRBD1. Germline V CDR1 and CDR2: MNHNS, SASEGT. J lost 3 bases, V lost 8 bases, and 3 bases had no gene match. This CDR3 has 13 residues. The CDR3 coding sequence is TGTGCCAGCGACAGGGGCTTCAATCAGCCCCAGCATTTT. It yields the protein CASDRGFNQPQHF.

In its sample, this clone is medium-sized. This chain connects TRBV19 to TRBJ2-3, with 13 positions matching TRBD2. CDR1 is LNHDA and CDR2 is SQIVND in the germline V gene (reference sequence). V was pared by 5 bases and J by 3 bases, with 2 bases of the junction left unmatched. This CDR3 spans 15 amino acids. CDR3 nucleotides: TGTGCCAGTAGTTCGGGACTAGCGGGAACAGATACGCAGTATTTT. Translating it yields CASSSGLAGTDTQYF.

This sequence joins TRBV30 and TRBJ1-4; D gene unclear. The ends were cut back, 3 bases at V and 1 base at J, with 9 bases in the middle. The CDR3 sequence is 14 residues long. Looked up from germline, CDR1 is GTSNPN and CDR2 is SVGIG (reference sequence). CDR3 bases: TGTGCCTGGAGGAACACCCTAACTAATGAAAAACTGTTTTTT. Translated, it gives CAWRNTLTNEKLFF.

The chain is built from TRBV4-2 and TRBJ2-7; a weak D match, TRBD1 (6 bases). Germline V gives CDR1 LGHNA, CDR2 YNFKEQ. V was cut by 4 bases and J by 2 bases, with 18 bases left in between. The CDR3 has 16 residues. The CDR3 is CASSLDRDKQTYEQYF. The CDR3 DNA follows: TGTGCCAGCAGCCTTGACCGGGACAAGCAGACCTACGAGCAGTACTTC.

In regard to this clone: At one of its ends the junction is not consistent with the germline gene, which may arise from a read error. J is TRBJ2-5 and V is TRBV7-7; maybe TRBD2 (6 bases). Germline V gene data show CDR1 as SSHAT and CDR2 as FNYEAQ (reference sequence). The CDR3 length is 14 residues. The CDR3 spells CASSKGSSDETQYF. Here the CDR3 DNA reads TGTGCTAGCAGCAAAGGGTCTAGCGATGAGACCCAGTACTTC.

DNA of the CDR3: TGTGCCAGCAGCCTACAGGGAAATCAGCCCCAGCATTTT. Its translation: CASSLQGNQPQHF. The rearrangement joins TRBV5-4 to TRBJ1-5; possible D gene TRBD1, 6 bases. Looked up from germline, CDR1 is SGHNT and CDR2 is YYREEE (reference sequence). V was clipped by 4 bases and J by 4 bases, with 9 bases between them. The CDR3 loop spans 13 amino acids.

This chain connects TRBV28 to TRBJ1-5; possibly TRBD1 for D (6 bases). CDR1 is MDHEN and CDR2 is SYDVKM in the germline V gene. V gave up 2 bases and J gave up 7 bases, with 12 bases separating them. The length of the CDR3 is 14 residues. CDR3 nucleotides: TGTGCCAGCAGTTTAATAACAGGGCGACAGCCCCAGCATTTT. Translated: CASSLITGRQPQHF.

The CDR3: CASSPGTSIYEQYF. The CDR3 DNA reads TGTGCCAGCAGCCCTGGGACATCTATCTACGAGCAGTACTTC. The J gene is TRBJ2-7, the V gene TRBV11-2; a weak D match, TRBD1 (6 bases). Germline CDR1 is SGHAT and CDR2 is FQNNGV. There are 14 residues in the CDR3. The ends were cut back, 5 bases at V and 3 bases at J, with 14 bases in the middle.

This chain connects TRBV2 to TRBJ2-3; TRBD1 matches at 8 bases. After removal of 4 bases from V and 6 bases from J, the junction contained 9 bases not matched to a gene. Germline V gene data show CDR1 as SNHLY and CDR2 as FYNNEI. The CDR3 extends over 15 amino acids. CDR3 coding DNA: TGTGCCAGCAGTGCCCAGAGGACAGGGCCCGATACGCAGTATTTT. It codes for CASSAQRTGPDTQYF.

The chain uses TRBV6-4 and TRBJ2-1, with TRBD2 as a possible D gene (5 bases). V lost 5 bases and J 0 bases, leaving 11 bases between the germline ends. Germline loops: CDR1 MRHNA, CDR2 SNTAGT. CDR3 length: 15 residues. CDR3 sequence reads: CASSREIGSYNEQFF. As DNA, the CDR3 is TGTGCCAGCAGTAGGGAGATTGGCTCCTACAATGAGCAGTTCTTC.

CDR3 amino acids: CAISLQGPDTQYF. The CDR3 DNA sequence: TGTGCCATCAGCCTACAGGGGCCAGATACGCAGTATTTT. V gene TRBV10-3 combines with J gene TRBJ2-3; 7 nucleotides agree with TRBD1. The CDR3 length is 13 residues. V was pared by 6 bases and J by 4 bases, with 4 bases of the junction left unmatched. Germline V gives CDR1 ENHRY, CDR2 SYGVKD.

As concerns this clone: Germline is not matched at one junction end, which may reflect a read error. J is TRBJ2-3 and V is TRBV7-3, with TRBD2 as a possible D gene (6 bases). The CDR3 is 14 residues long. The germline gives CDR1 SGHTA, CDR2 FQGTGA. CDR3 DNA sequence: TGTGCCAGCAGCCAAAACGTAGCGGCAGATGCGCAGTATTTT. Translated: CASSQNVAADAQYF.

This chain connects TRBV4-2 to TRBJ2-5; TRBD2 agrees at 7 bases. The germline gives CDR1 LGHNA, CDR2 YNFKEQ. Trimming at V came to 1 base and at J to 9 bases, leaving 2 bases not matched to a gene. This CDR3 is built from 12 residues. The CDR3 sequence is CASSQVREAQYF. DNA of the CDR3: TGTGCCAGCAGCCAAGTCCGGGAGGCCCAGTACTTC.

This chain uses TRBV19 with TRBJ1-2; 7 nucleotides align to TRBD1. This CDR3 is built from 13 residues. Germline CDR1 and CDR2: LNHDA and SQIVND (reference sequence). The V segment lost 9 bases and the J segment 8 bases; nucleotides outside the gene matches: 12. This chain's CDR3 is CASGDRTNQGYTF. As DNA, the CDR3 is TGTGCCAGCGGGGACAGAACTAATCAGGGCTACACCTTC.

The chain joins TRBV28 to TRBJ1-5; 8 bases align to TRBD1. The junction had 5 bases not matched to a gene; V was cut back by 2 bases and J by 5 bases. CDR3 length equals 15 residues. Per the germline V gene, CDR1 is MDHEN and CDR2 is SYDVKM. CDR3 nucleotide sequence: TGTGCCAGCAGTTTAATCGGACAGGGTTATCAGCCCCAGCATTTT. Protein sequence: CASSLIGQGYQPQHF. Supplemented by reference TRBV28 and TRBJ1-5, the full variable domain reads DVKVTQSSRYLVKRTGEKVFLECVQDMDHENMFWYRQDPGLGLRLIYFSYDVKMKEKGDIPEGYSVSREKKERFSLILESASTNQTSMYLCASSLIGQGYQPQHFGDGTRLSIL.

The chain employs TRBV15 and TRBJ1-2; D gene ambiguous. CDR1 and CDR2 from the germline V gene are LNHNV and YYDKDF (reference sequence). V shed 3 bases and J shed 8 bases, with 13 bases lying between them. The CDR3 contains 13 residues. The CDR3 nucleotides are TGTGCCACCAGCAGGGGAGCGGGTAGCGGCTACACCTTC. Residues: CATSRGAGSGYTF.

The chain employs TRBV7-9 and TRBJ1-5; D is possibly TRBD1 (6 bases). The V end lost 1 base, the J end lost 6 bases, and 13 bases lay between the germline ends. Germline loops: CDR1 SEHNR, CDR2 FQNEAQ (reference sequence). The CDR3 is made up of 15 amino acids. The CDR3 sequence: CASSLEAGAGQPQHF. CDR3 coding DNA: TGTGCCAGCAGCTTAGAGGCGGGGGCCGGTCAGCCCCAGCATTTT.

The chain joins TRBV5-1 to TRBJ2-3; D may be TRBD1 (6 bases). Trimming removed 0 bases from V and 0 bases from J, with 8 bases in between. The length of the CDR3 is 15 residues. Germline V CDR1 and CDR2: SGHRS, YFSETQ. The CDR3 reads CASSLGQASTDTQYF. The DNA of the CDR3 is TGCGCCAGCAGCTTGGGACAGGCTAGCACAGATACGCAGTATTTT.

The genes are TRBV7-8 and TRBJ2-7; weak D call: TRBD1 (6 bases). CDR1 is SGHVS, CDR2 FQNEAQ, per germline. This CDR3 comprises 15 residues. Trimming left V 2 bases short and J 0 bases short, with 11 bases between. The CDR3 DNA follows: TGTGCCAGCAGCTTACTACCAGGGGTCTCCTACGAGCAGTACTTC. This sequence encodes CASSLLPGVSYEQYF.

The chain combines TRBV4-2 with TRBJ2-1, with 7 positions matching TRBD1. The junction had 2 bases not matched to a gene; V was cut back by 0 bases and J by 0 bases. CDR3 size: 16 residues. Germline V CDR1 and CDR2: LGHNA, YNFKEQ. The chain's CDR3 is CASSQEGQSSYNEQFF. The CDR3 nucleotides are TGTGCCAGCAGCCAAGAGGGACAGAGCTCCTACAATGAGCAGTTCTTC.

The CDR3 is CASSATSGTDTQYF. The CDR3 DNA is TGTGCCAGCAGCGCCACTAGCGGCACAGATACGCAGTATTTT. V gene TRBV9 combines with J gene TRBJ2-3; TRBD2 matches 7 bases. Germline V CDR1 and CDR2: SGDLS, YYNGEE. The CDR3 spans 14 residues. V trimming: 3 bases; J trimming: 1 base; junction bases outside the gene matches: 2.

The chain uses TRBV6-1 and TRBJ2-3; no clear D gene. The CDR3 length is 14 residues. Trimming left V 7 bases short and J 2 bases short, with 13 bases between. Germline CDR1 and CDR2: MNHNS and SASEGT. The CDR3 nucleotides are TGTGCCAGCAACTTACTGCGGTACACAGATACGCAGTATTTT. Translating it yields CASNLLRYTDTQYF.

This chain connects TRBV27 to TRBJ2-3; 10 bases match TRBD2. CDR1 is MNHEY, CDR2 SMNVEV, per germline (reference sequence). The CDR3 consists of 16 residues. With V trimmed by 2 bases and J by 2 bases, 4 bases remained unmatched. CDR3 residues: CASSLRLAGYTDTQYF. CDR3 coding DNA: TGTGCCAGCAGTTTACGACTAGCGGGTTACACAGATACGCAGTATTTT.

As DNA, the CDR3 is TGTGCCAGCAGCGACGGGACTAGCGGGAGAGAGACCCAGTACTTC. Its translation is CASSDGTSGRETQYF. The chain joins TRBV7-2 to TRBJ2-5, with TRBD2 identical over 14 bases. Germline trimming cut 5 bases from V and 4 bases from J; bases unmatched to any gene: 3. Germline V gene data show CDR1 as SGHTA and CDR2 as FQGNSA. The CDR3 is made up of 15 amino acids.